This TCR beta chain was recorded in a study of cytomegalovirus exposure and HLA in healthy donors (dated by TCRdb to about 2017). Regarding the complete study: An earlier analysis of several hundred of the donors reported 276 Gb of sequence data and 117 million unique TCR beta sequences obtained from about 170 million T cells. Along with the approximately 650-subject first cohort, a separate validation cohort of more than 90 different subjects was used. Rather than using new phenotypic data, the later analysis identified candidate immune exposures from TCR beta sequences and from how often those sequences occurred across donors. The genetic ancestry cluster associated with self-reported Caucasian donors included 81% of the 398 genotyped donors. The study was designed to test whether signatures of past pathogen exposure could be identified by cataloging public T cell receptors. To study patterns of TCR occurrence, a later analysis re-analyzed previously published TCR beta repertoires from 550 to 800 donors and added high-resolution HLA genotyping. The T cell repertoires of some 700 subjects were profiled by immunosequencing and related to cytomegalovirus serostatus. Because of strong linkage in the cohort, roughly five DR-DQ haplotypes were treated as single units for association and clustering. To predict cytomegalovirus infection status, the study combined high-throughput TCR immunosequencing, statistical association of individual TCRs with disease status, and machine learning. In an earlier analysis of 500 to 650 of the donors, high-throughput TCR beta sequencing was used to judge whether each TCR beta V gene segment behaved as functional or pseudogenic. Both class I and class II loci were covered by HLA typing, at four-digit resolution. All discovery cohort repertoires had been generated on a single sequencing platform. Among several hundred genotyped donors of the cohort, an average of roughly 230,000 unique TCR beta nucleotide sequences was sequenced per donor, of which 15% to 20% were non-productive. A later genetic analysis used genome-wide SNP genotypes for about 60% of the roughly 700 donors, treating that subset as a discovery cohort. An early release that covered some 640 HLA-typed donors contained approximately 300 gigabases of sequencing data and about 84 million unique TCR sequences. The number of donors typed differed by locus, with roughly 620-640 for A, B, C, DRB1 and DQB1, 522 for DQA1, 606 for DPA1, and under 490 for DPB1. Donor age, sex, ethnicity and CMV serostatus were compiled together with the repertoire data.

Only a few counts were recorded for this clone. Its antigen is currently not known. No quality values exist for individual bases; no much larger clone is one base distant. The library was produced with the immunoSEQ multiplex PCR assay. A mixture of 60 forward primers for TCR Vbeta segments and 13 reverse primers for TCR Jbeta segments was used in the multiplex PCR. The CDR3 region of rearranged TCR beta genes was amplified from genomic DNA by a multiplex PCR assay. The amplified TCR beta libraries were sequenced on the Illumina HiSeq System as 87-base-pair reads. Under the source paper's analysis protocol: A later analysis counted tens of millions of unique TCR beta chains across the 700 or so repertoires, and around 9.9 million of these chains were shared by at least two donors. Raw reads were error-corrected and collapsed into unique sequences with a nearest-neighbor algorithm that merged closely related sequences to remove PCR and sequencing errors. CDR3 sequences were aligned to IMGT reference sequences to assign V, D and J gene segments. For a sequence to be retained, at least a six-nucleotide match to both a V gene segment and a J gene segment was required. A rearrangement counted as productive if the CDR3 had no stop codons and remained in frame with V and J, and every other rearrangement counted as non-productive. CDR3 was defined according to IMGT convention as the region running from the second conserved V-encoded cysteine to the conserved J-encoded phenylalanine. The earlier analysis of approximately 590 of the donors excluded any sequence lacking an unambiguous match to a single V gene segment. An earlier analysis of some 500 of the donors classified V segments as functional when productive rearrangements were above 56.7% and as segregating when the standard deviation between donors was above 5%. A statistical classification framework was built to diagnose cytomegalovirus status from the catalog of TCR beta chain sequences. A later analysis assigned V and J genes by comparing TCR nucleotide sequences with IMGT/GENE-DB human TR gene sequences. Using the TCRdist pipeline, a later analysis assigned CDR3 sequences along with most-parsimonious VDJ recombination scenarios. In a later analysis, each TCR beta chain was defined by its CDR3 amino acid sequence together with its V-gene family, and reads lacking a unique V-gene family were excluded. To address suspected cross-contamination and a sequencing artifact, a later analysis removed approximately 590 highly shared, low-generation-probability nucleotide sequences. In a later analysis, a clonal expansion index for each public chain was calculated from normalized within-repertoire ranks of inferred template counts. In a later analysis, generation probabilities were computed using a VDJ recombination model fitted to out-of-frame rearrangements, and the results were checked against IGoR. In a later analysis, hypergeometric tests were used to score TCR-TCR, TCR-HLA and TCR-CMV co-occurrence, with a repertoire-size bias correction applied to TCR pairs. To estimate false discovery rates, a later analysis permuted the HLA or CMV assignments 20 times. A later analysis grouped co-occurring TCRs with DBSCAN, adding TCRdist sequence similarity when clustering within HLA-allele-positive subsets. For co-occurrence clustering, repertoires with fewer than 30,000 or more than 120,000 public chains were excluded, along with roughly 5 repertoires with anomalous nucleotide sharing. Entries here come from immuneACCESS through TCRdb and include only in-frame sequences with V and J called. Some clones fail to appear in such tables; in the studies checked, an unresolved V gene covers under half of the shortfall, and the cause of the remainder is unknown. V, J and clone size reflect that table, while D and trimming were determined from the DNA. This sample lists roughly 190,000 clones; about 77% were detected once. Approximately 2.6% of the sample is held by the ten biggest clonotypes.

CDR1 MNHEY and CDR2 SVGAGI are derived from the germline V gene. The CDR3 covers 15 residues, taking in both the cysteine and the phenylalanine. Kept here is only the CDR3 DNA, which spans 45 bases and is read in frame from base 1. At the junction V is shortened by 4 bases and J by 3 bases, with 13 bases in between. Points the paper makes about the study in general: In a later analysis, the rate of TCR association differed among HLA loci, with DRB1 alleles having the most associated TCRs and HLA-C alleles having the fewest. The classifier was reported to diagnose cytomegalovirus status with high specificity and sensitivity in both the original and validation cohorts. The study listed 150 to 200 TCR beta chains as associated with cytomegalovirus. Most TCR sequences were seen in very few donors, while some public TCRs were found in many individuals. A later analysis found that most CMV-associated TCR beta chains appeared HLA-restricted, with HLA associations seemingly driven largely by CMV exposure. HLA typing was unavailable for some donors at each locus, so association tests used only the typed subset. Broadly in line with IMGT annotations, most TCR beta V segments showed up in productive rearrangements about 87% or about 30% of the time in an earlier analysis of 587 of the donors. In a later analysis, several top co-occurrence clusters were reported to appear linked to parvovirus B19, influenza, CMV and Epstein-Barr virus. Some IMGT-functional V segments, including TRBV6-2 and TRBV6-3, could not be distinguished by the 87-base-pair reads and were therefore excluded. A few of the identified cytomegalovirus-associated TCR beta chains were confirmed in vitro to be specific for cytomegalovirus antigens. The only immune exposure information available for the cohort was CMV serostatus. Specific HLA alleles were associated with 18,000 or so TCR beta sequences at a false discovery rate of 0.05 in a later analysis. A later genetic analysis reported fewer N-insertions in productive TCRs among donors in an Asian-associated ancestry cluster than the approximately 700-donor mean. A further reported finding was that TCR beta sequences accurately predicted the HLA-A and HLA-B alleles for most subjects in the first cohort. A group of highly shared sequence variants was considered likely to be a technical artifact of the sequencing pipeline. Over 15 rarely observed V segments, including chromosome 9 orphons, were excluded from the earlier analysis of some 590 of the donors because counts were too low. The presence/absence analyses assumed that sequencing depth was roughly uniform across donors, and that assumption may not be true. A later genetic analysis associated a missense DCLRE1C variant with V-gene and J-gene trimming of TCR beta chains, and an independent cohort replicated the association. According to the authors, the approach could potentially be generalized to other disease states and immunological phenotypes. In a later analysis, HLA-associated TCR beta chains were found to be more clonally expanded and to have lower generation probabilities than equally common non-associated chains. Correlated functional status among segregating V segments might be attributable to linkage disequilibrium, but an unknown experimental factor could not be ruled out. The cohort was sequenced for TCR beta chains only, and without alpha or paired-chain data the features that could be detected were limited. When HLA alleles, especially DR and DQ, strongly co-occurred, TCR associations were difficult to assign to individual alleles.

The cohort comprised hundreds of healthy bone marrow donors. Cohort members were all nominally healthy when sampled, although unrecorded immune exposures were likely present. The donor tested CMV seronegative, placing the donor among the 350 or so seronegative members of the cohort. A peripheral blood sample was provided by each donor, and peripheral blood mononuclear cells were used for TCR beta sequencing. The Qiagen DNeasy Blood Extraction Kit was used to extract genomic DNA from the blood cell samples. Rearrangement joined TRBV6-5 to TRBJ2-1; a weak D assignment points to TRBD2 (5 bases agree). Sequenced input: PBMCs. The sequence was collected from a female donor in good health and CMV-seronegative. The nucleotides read TGTGCCAGCAGTTTCGGCGGACTCTACTACAATGAGCAGTTCTTC. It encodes CASSFGGLYYNEQFF.